The sequence of this TCR beta chain was determined in a study of T cells in Graves' hyperthyroidism and ophthalmopathy (dated by TCRdb to the late 2010s). With respect to the entire study: Peripheral blood was collected at initial diagnosis, before any treatment. An independent validation cohort of around 19 hyperthyroidism patients and 17 patients who later progressed to ophthalmopathy tested prospective prediction of ophthalmopathy. In addition, the study compared T-cell repertoires in thyroid tissue and in blood from roughly 6 Graves' hyperthyroidism patients. According to the paper, TCR Vbeta CDR3 sequencing was carried out on over 130 peripheral blood samples, which came from fewer than 50 ophthalmopathy, approximately 72 hyperthyroidism and some 17 progressor patients. Following sampling, methimazole starting at 30 mg daily was given to hyperthyroidism patients, and high-dose intravenous methylprednisolone was given to ophthalmopathy patients. The 75 to 100 discovery patients were randomly split 7:3 into training and test sets. To identify TCR V-J signatures that set the groups apart, the researchers used a discovery cohort of about a hundred patients, made up of 43 with Graves' ophthalmopathy and some 60 with stable Graves' hyperthyroidism. Paper-wide results and their limitations: Sample size was not statistically predetermined, and blinding of investigators to group allocation was not performed. Most expanded thyroid clonotypes (frequency above 0.001) were also detected in blood, a finding suggesting that blood repertoires may reflect thyroid immune responses. A 13 V-J signature model separated ophthalmopathy from stable hyperthyroidism, with around 91% sensitivity and just under 84% specificity in cross-validation and 80%/75% in testing. In validation, the model predicted progression to ophthalmopathy a median of about 6.5 months before onset, with about 71% sensitivity and nearly 75% specificity.

Amplification of TCR beta CDR3 regions was carried out from RNA transcripts. A first-round RT-PCR of the TCR CDR3 used the HTBI primer set with the Qiagen OneStep RT-PCR kit. The libraries were constructed in a second round of multiplex PCR and then size-selected and purified. Libraries were sequenced paired-end with 100 bp reads on an Illumina HiSeq2000. As for the authors' bioinformatics: SOAPnuke was used to process the raw data, with reads discarded if the reads contained adapters or uncalled bases, had a mean Phred below 15, or lacked an exact constant-primer or identifier match. High-quality paired reads were merged using COPE v1.2.5, and each unique nucleotide sequence was defined as a clonotype. MiTCR v1.1 was used to align clonotypes to the IMGT TRBV, TRBD and TRBJ reference segments. Only V-J combinations with frequency above 0.0001, covering about 99% of repertoires, were analysed. The TCS score was defined as F50 (clonal expansion) divided by E x V (chaos), with BLOSUM62-based TCRdist calculated between CDR3 peptides within each V-J. Welch's t-statistics and random forest reduced 500 to 650 V-J features to roughly 13, which were used in a naive Bayes classifier (R e1071). The Morisita-Horn index was used to measure how similar the thyroid and blood repertoires were. TCRdb trimmed public reads at Q25 via fastp, called clones via MiXCR and kept in-frame beta chains. Rows merge per CDR3 protein into single entries with the most common DNA and genes. The V and J calls were determined by TCRdb, not by the authors. The sample profile shows under 70,000 distinct CDR3 sequences; roughly 58% of them were found once. The ten top clones hold more than 3% of the sample.

Ophthalmopathy patients had moderately to severely active disease, Clinical Activity Score of at least 3, NOSPECS grade of at least 4, and duration under 3 months. Patients with uncontrolled infections, other autoimmune diseases, pregnancy or lactation were excluded. Diagnoses relied on clinical symptoms, serum thyroxine and TRAb, thyroid ultrasound and orbital computed tomography. PBMCs were separated from about 10 ml of fresh peripheral blood using Ficoll-Paque density gradient centrifugation. Total RNA was extracted with Trizol reagent, and quality was checked on an Agilent 2100 Bioanalyzer. This clonotype came up once. The antigen it recognizes is unknown. Per-base qualities were not stored, and no clone one base away is much larger. One read alone makes for weak evidence. Trimming at the junction amounts to 3 bases on V and 7 bases on J, and the germline ends lie 16 bases apart. The cysteine opens and the phenylalanine closes a CDR3 of 13 amino acids. Kept here is only the CDR3 DNA, which spans 39 bases and is read in frame from base 1. CDR1 and CDR2 are drawn from the germline V gene (reference sequence): DFQATT, SNEGSKA.

This receptor was identified in an older woman with Graves' ophthalmopathy. What was sequenced was blood. The chain uses TRBV20-1 and TRBJ2-7; the D match is possibly TRBD1 or TRBD2, with 6 bases aligned in each. The CDR3 protein: CSASLGGPGEQYF. The DNA reads TGCAGTGCTAGTTTAGGGGGGCCTGGTGAGCAGTACTTC.